This T cell receptor (beta chain) was obtained from a study of neurological immune-mediated disorders. The ends lost 4 bases at V and 2 bases at J; junction bases unmatched: 3. Per the germline V gene, CDR1 is MNHNS and CDR2 is SASEGT. This CDR3 is 15 amino acids long. This clonotype was recorded many times. Its antigen remains unidentified. The cDNA was generated by 5'RACE with 10-nucleotide random UMIs. Whenever a sequencing run was performed, it yielded over 160 million TCR-beta sequences from 15-18 subjects. TCRdb itself ran the 5' RACE reads through MiXCR, one entry per CDR3 protein. Among 25,000 to 35,000 distinct CDR3 sequences listed, 12% were seen once. Unsorted libraries were generated from 2 million PBMCs. These cells had been stored in RNAlater at -80 C. Overall study results and limits: HTLV-1-associated myelopathy ranked highest for TCR clonal expansion and multiple sclerosis lowest, beneath healthy controls.

The source is a woman aged 60-75 years in good health. The sequenced material came from PBMCs. The chain carries TRBV6-1 and TRBJ2-1, with 9 positions matching TRBD2. The CDR3 protein is CASSGRGGAYNEQFF. The CDR3 DNA reads as TGTGCCAGCAGTGGGCGCGGGGGGGCCTACAATGAGCAGTTCTTC.